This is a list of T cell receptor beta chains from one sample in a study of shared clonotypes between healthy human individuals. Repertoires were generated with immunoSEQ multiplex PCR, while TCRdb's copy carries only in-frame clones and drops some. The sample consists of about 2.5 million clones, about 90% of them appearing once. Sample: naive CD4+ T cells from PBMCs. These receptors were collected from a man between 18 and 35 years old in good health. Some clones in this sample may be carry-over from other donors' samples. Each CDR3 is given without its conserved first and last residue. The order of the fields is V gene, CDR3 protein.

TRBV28,ASRTSYEQY
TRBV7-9,ASRRGLAGEGSSYEQY
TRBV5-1,ASSPLANYEQY
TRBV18,ASSEDKNYGYT
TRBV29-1,SVKGSEETQY
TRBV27,ASSMRGRGTEAF
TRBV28,ASRTDNYGYT
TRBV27,ASRLLAGAGTGELF
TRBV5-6,ASSRGTGGGETQY
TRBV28,ASSFGQFPGNTIY
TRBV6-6,ASSYSNGGNQPQH
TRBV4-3,ASSRAASSYNEQF
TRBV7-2,ASTGQGALSGANVLT
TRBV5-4,ASTAFVDRPTGELF
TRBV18,ASSLSRPYEQY
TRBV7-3,ASSLTGGNDPDTQY
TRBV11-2,ASSLRAWLDGNEQY
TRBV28,ASHRSRRGNEQF
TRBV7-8,ASSSRRMDSKETQY
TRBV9,ASSVGTFGNTIY
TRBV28,ASSSPGGDEKLF
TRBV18,ASSPRLRSNTGELF
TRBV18,ASSPNYGRRGLRETQY
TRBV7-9,ASSPWTSGSSYNEQF
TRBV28,ASPPPGGKSEAF
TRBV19,ASSTLGLGNTIY
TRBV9,ASSVSEQDTEAF
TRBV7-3,ASSSGAPEDTQY
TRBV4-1,ASSRAPRTEAF
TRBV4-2,ASSQAYIGYEQY
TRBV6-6,ASSYSTGRGETQY
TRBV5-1,ASSLAAGRYEQY
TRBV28,ASTLTGGRRTYNSPLH
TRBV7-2,ASSLVGGGGEKLF
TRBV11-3,ASSLPGGTEAF
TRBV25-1,ASSEGGANYGYT